The 7 T cell receptor beta chains presented below share a single source sample, sequenced in a study of tissue T cells after allogeneic stem cell transplantation. The protocol was immunoSEQ multiplex PCR, while the TCRdb copy is restricted to in-frame clones and leaves out a portion. The table has about 48,000 clones, 65% to 80% seen once. Sequencing input: sorted cells pooled from one or two spleens. These receptors were collected from a pool of C57BL/6 mice in good health.

About this clone itself: The gene names given are mouse names. The CDR3 extends 1 residue past the end of the read, so its final part is completed from the germline J gene. The chain carries TRBV15 and TRBJ1-3; D is ambiguous. Trimming removed 2 bases from V and 0 bases from J, with 2 bases in between. CDR1 is SGHND, CDR2 FRSKSL, per germline. The CDR3 extends over 13 amino acids. The chain's CDR3 is CASSLTSGNTLYF. The sequenced part of the CDR3 DNA is TGTGCCAGCAGTTTAACTTCTGGAAATACGCTCTAT. The complete variable domain, with remaining parts taken from reference TRBV15 and TRBJ1-3, reads DAGVTQTPRHEVAEKGQTIILKCEPVSGHNDLFWYRQTKIQGLELLSYFRSKSLMEDGGAFKDRFKAEMLNSSFSTLKIQPTEPKDSAVYLCASSLTSGNTLYFGEGSRLIVV.

Comment on this clone: Here the gene names and germline are mouse. The CDR3 end is not reached by the read, which stops 1 residue before it; the germline J gene fills it in. The gene calls are TRBV13-2 and TRBJ1-4, with D perhaps TRBD1 (5 bases). The V gene lost 3 bases and the J gene lost 0 bases, with 9 bases spanning the gap. This CDR3 contains 15 residues. Germline CDR1 and CDR2: NNHNN and SYGAGS (reference sequence). Here the CDR3 reads CASGARQISNERLFF. Incomplete CDR3 DNA: TGTGCCAGCGGTGCCCGACAGATTTCCAACGAAAGATTATTT.

A note on this clone: These gene names are mouse names. Sequencing ends 1 residue short of the CDR3 end; the germline J gene provides the rest. The chain carries TRBV13-2 and TRBJ2-1; possible D gene TRBD1, 6 bases. The CDR3 length is 14 residues. Deletions cut 3 bases from V and 3 bases from J, with 10 bases between. Germline V CDR1 and CDR2: NNHNN, SYGAGS (reference sequence). Incomplete CDR3 DNA: TGTGCCAGCGGTGGCCGGGACATCTATGCTGAGCAGTTC. This encodes CASGGRDIYAEQF. The CDR3 in full is CASGGRDIYAEQFF.

Remarks on this clone: Gene names follow the mouse nomenclature. The CDR3 is cut off 1 residue early in the read; its end comes from the germline J gene. The chain joins TRBV13-1 to TRBJ2-3, with 14 bases fitting TRBD2. Trimming removed 5 bases from V and 8 bases from J; junction bases left unmatched: 7. This CDR3 is 15 amino acids long. Germline V gene lookup returns CDR1 NSHNY and CDR2 SYGAGN. The CDR3 DNA, read in part, is TGTGCCAGCAGCTCGGGACTGGGGGGGCGAGGAACGCTGTAT. Translating it yields CASSSGLGGRGTLY. In full, the CDR3 reads CASSSGLGGRGTLYF.

Points on this clone: Any gene name here is a mouse gene name. The sequenced fragment ends 1 residue before the CDR3 boundary, so the rest is inferred from the germline J gene. This chain joins TRBV12-2 and TRBJ2-3; perhaps TRBD2 as D (5 bases). Germline V gene sequence: CDR1 SGHLS, CDR2 HYDKME. The CDR3 is 15 residues long. V shed 0 bases and J shed 0 bases, with 9 bases lying between them. The CDR3 sequence: CASSLDGESAETLYF. The sequenced part of the CDR3 DNA is TGTGCCAGCTCTCTCGATGGGGAGAGTGCAGAAACGCTGTAT.

A remark on this clone: The genes are named according to mouse. The read finishes 1 residue shy of the CDR3 end, and the germline J gene is used to complete it. The rearrangement joins TRBV1 to TRBJ2-7; 8 bases line up with TRBD2. Germline V gene lookup returns CDR1 NSQYPW and CDR2 LRSPGD (reference sequence). This CDR3 has 15 residues. The J segment lost 0 bases and the V segment lost 2 bases, leaving 3 bases of the junction unmatched. CDR3: CTCSANWGSSYEQYF. Incomplete CDR3 DNA: TGCACCTGCAGTGCAAACTGGGGGAGCTCCTATGAACAGTAC.

In its sample, this clone was seen a few times. Gene and germline names: mouse. The read halts 1 residue ahead of the CDR3 end, with the missing end drawn from the germline J gene. The V gene is TRBV2, the J gene TRBJ1-5, with D uncertain. The CDR3 totals 13 residues. Germline V gene lookup returns CDR1 LGHNA and CDR2 YSYQKL. V lost 0 bases to trimming and J lost 3 bases, with 3 bases between them. Here the CDR3 reads CASSQEANQAPLF. The part of the CDR3 DNA that was read is TGTGCCAGCAGCCAAGAGGCCAACCAGGCTCCGCTT.